A single sample is the source of the 32 T cell receptor beta chains below, sequenced in a study of cytomegalovirus exposure and HLA in healthy donors. Primers for the PCR totalled 60 Vbeta and 13 Jbeta. Data came from immunoSEQ multiplex PCR; TCRdb stores just in-frame clones and leaves some out. The profile covers 210,000 or so clones, with approximately 87% appearing a single time and over 1% taken by the ten largest. The sequenced sample was PBMCs. The receptors were gathered from a man aged 25 to 40 in good health and CMV-seronegative.

The table lists this clone with a few counts. The V and J genes are TRBV4-2 and TRBJ1-2; 7 bases line up with TRBD1. Germline lookup yields CDR1 LGHNA and CDR2 YNFKEQ. With V trimmed by 4 bases and J by 6 bases, 8 bases remained unmatched. This CDR3 spans 14 amino acids. The CDR3 DNA reads as TGTGCCAGCAGCCCAAAGGGGGCGAGGGATGGCTACACCTTC. Translated, it gives CASSPKGARDGYTF.

In this sample, this clone turned up a few times. The gene calls are TRBV11-2 and TRBJ2-4, with D perhaps TRBD2 (6 bases). The CDR3 has 13 amino acids. Germline V lookup: CDR1 SGHAT, CDR2 FQNNGV. Trimming took off 3 bases at V and 10 bases at J, with 13 bases between the two ends. The CDR3 DNA reads TGTGCCAGCAGCTTCTCGGGGGACCGGATTCAGTACTTC. Translated, it gives CASSFSGDRIQYF.

The rearrangement links TRBV27 to TRBJ2-3, with 11 bases matching TRBD1. Looked up from germline, CDR1 is MNHEY and CDR2 is SMNVEV (reference sequence). This CDR3 spans 15 amino acids. V was clipped by 2 bases and J by 5 bases; unmatched bases: 3. CDR3: CASSLTGTGGDTQYF. Written as DNA, the CDR3 is TGTGCCAGCAGTTTAACCGGGACAGGGGGAGATACGCAGTATTTT.

The chain employs TRBV19 and TRBJ1-5; D call uncertain. V gave up 5 bases and J gave up 4 bases, with 6 bases separating them. The CDR3 consists of 12 residues. Per the germline V gene, CDR1 is LNHDA and CDR2 is SQIVND (reference sequence). The chain's CDR3 is CASSPLNQPQHF. CDR3 coding DNA: TGTGCCAGTAGTCCCCTGAATCAGCCCCAGCATTTT.

This chain connects TRBV13 to TRBJ1-3; no firm D call. Germline-derived CDR1 and CDR2 are PRHDT and FYEKMQ (reference sequence). The CDR3 runs to 16 residues. The ends were cut back, 3 bases at V and 0 bases at J, with 12 bases in the middle. CDR3 coding DNA: TGTGCCAGCAGCTTTCAGAGCGAAAGCTCTGGAAACACCATATATTTT. Its protein is CASSFQSESSGNTIYF.

The V gene is TRBV28, the J gene TRBJ1-3, with no clear D. The CDR3 is 18 residues long. Germline assignment: CDR1 MDHEN and CDR2 SYDVKM. V was pared by 1 base and J by 0 bases, with 16 bases between. CDR3: CASSLSPAPTSSGNTIYF. CDR3 DNA sequence: TGTGCCAGCAGTTTATCCCCCGCACCGACAAGCTCTGGAAACACCATATATTTT.

CDR3 region: CASSRGGVGLFF. The CDR3 region has the DNA TGCGCCAGCAGCCGTGGAGGAGTAGGACTGTTTTTT. This chain joins TRBV10-1 and TRBJ1-4; D remains ambiguous. The V end lost 6 bases, the J end lost 13 bases, and 15 bases lay between the germline ends. The CDR3 is made up of 12 amino acids. Germline V gene lookup returns CDR1 WNHNN and CDR2 SYGVQD (reference sequence).

This chain uses TRBV27 with TRBJ2-7, with 9 bases identical to TRBD1. CDR1 and CDR2 from the germline V gene are MNHEY and SMNVEV (reference sequence). V was pared by 7 bases and J by 2 bases, with 9 bases of the junction left unmatched. CDR3 length equals 15 residues. CDR3 sequence: CASTPGQGLPYEQYF. The CDR3 DNA reads TGTGCCAGCACACCGGGACAGGGACTACCCTACGAGCAGTACTTC.

The V call is TRBV18, the J call TRBJ2-7, with 9 bases fitting TRBD2. The ends lost 5 bases at V and 3 bases at J; junction bases unmatched: 5. Germline V gives CDR1 KGHSH, CDR2 LQKENI. The CDR3 is 14 residues long. The CDR3 region has the DNA TGTGCCAGCTCAAGGGGACTAGCAGGCTACGAGCAGTACTTC. Translation: CASSRGLAGYEQYF.

This clone has only a few counts. This sequence joins TRBV7-9 and TRBJ1-4; no clear D gene. V shed 6 bases and J shed 7 bases, with 3 bases lying between them. The CDR3 totals 10 residues. CDR1 SEHNR and CDR2 FQNEAQ come from the germline V gene (reference sequence). CDR3 sequence (DNA): TGTGCCAGCAGTAGTGAAAAACTGTTTTTT. Translation: CASSSEKLFF.

The chain couples TRBV11-3 to TRBJ1-1; D is perhaps TRBD1 (6 bases). CDR1 and CDR2 (germline): SGHNT, YENEEA. V lost 3 bases and J 6 bases, leaving 11 bases between the germline ends. The CDR3 covers 13 residues. The CDR3 spells CASSFLGASEAFF. CDR3 nucleotides: TGTGCCAGCAGCTTCCTGGGGGCGTCTGAAGCTTTCTTT.

The chain has TRBV9 and TRBJ1-6; D is perhaps TRBD1 (6 bases). Germline V gene data show CDR1 as SGDLS and CDR2 as YYNGEE. The CDR3 sequence is 14 residues long. V was shortened by 4 bases and J by 7 bases, with 12 bases between the two germline ends. The CDR3 coding sequence is TGTGCCAGCAGCCCCTTACAGGGAAATTCACCCCTCCACTTT. Amino acid sequence: CASSPLQGNSPLHF.

The gene calls are TRBV27 and TRBJ1-1; D may be TRBD1 (5 bases). CDR3 size: 12 residues. The germline CDR1 and CDR2 sequences are MNHEY and SMNVEV (reference sequence). V was clipped by 3 bases and J by 4 bases, with 6 bases between them. The CDR3 bases are TGTGCCAGCAGTTTTCAGGGCACTGAAGCTTTCTTT. The encoded protein is CASSFQGTEAFF.

Comment on this clone: Sequence at one end of the junction differs from germline and may be a read error. J is TRBJ2-4 and V is TRBV7-2, with 13 bases that match TRBD2. The CDR3 has 15 residues. Germline CDR1 reads SGHTA; CDR2 reads FQGNSA. Here the CDR3 DNA reads TGTGCCAGCAGCTTCCCGACTAGCGGGAGGAACAGTCAGTACTTC. This translates into CASSFPTSGRNSQYF.

This rearrangement joins TRBV4-3 to TRBJ2-2; maybe TRBD1 (6 bases). Per germline, CDR1 LGHNA and CDR2 YSLEER. Trimming stripped 0 bases from V and 1 base from J, with 12 bases between. The CDR3 spans 17 residues. CDR3 in amino acids: CASSQDKDSLNTGELFF. CDR3 DNA sequence: TGCGCCAGCAGCCAAGATAAGGACAGCCTGAACACCGGGGAGCTGTTTTTT.

This clone was observed once. This chain joins TRBV28 and TRBJ1-4, with 8 bases aligning to TRBD1. Germline V CDR1 and CDR2: MDHEN, SYDVKM. This CDR3 spans 18 amino acids. With 0 bases clipped from V and 0 bases from J, the junction kept 6 bases outside the gene matches. DNA for the CDR3: TGTGCCAGCAGTTTATGGGGAGGGACAGGACCAACTAATGAAAAACTGTTTTTT. This translates into CASSLWGGTGPTNEKLFF.

The rearrangement joins TRBV25-1 to TRBJ1-4; D perhaps matches TRBD1 (5 bases). Trimming removed 2 bases at V and 6 bases at J, with 13 bases between. Germline-derived CDR1 and CDR2 are MGHDK and SYGVNS. The CDR3 is 15 amino acids. DNA for the CDR3: TGTGCCAGCAGTGAACCACGGGACTCGGATGAAAAACTGTTTTTT. Amino acid sequence: CASSEPRDSDEKLFF. Based on the CDR3 plus reference TRBV25-1 and TRBJ1-4, the full variable domain is EADIYQTPRYLVIGTGKKITLECSQTMGHDKMYWYQQDPGMELHLIHYSYGVNSTEKGDLSSESTVSRIRTEHFPLTLESARPSHTSQYLCASSEPRDSDEKLFFGSGTQLSVL.

This sequence joins TRBV5-4 and TRBJ2-5; TRBD2 matches at 11 bases. From germline, CDR1 is SGHNT and CDR2 YYREEE (reference sequence). The CDR3 is 15 residues long. V shed 3 bases, J shed 1 base, and the junction held 2 bases outside the gene matches. The CDR3 loop is CASSYGTSGQETQYF. The CDR3 DNA is TGTGCCAGCAGCTACGGGACTAGCGGCCAAGAGACCCAGTACTTC.

This clone showed up just once. This rearrangement joins TRBV15 to TRBJ1-3; TRBD1 is a possible D gene (5 bases). V lost 1 base and J 10 bases, leaving 23 bases between the germline ends. Germline lookup yields CDR1 LNHNV and CDR2 YYDKDF (reference sequence). The CDR3 contains 17 residues. The CDR3 protein is CATSRVGAVGRESTIYF. The CDR3 coding sequence is TGTGCCACCAGCAGAGTTGGGGCAGTCGGGAGGGAAAGTACCATATATTTT.

This chain uses TRBV7-2 with TRBJ2-7; weak D call: TRBD2 (5 bases). Trimming left V 1 base short and J 5 bases short, with 9 bases between. Germline-derived CDR1 and CDR2 are SGHTA and FQGNSA. The length of the CDR3 is 13 residues. CDR3 amino acids: CASSLGRPNEQYF. In DNA, the CDR3 is TGTGCCAGCAGCTTAGGGAGGCCAAACGAGCAGTACTTC.

This rearrangement joins TRBV5-6 to TRBJ1-1, with D possibly being TRBD1 (5 bases). The CDR3 is 11 residues long. Trimming removed 4 bases at V and 8 bases at J, with 9 bases between. Germline-derived CDR1 and CDR2 are SGHDT and YYEEEE. The CDR3 region is CASSRGHEAFF. The CDR3, as DNA: TGTGCCAGCAGCCGAGGACACGAAGCTTTCTTT.

The CDR3 spells CASTQQFSGNTIYF. DNA for the CDR3: TGTGCCAGCACCCAACAGTTCTCTGGAAACACCATATATTTT. The chain couples TRBV2 to TRBJ1-3; D not resolved. The length of the CDR3 is 14 residues. Germline CDR1 reads SNHLY; CDR2 reads FYNNEI. The V and J ends lost 7 bases and 0 bases respectively, with 10 bases between them.

The chain employs TRBV4-2 and TRBJ2-1; D is unclear. Germline values: CDR1 LGHNA, CDR2 YNFKEQ. V lost 1 base and J 6 bases, leaving 7 bases between the germline ends. The CDR3 is 13 residues long. The CDR3 sequence: CASSQVYANEQFF. CDR3 coding DNA: TGTGCCAGCAGCCAAGTCTATGCCAATGAGCAGTTCTTC.

In its sample, this clone was seen a few times. The rearrangement links TRBV5-1 to TRBJ2-7; D is uncertain. CDR3 length: 13 amino acids. The germline V and J ends were trimmed by 1 base and 4 bases, with 9 bases remaining between them. CDR1 is SGHRS, CDR2 YFSETQ, per germline. This CDR3 reads CASSLSSKYEQYF. The CDR3 region has the DNA TGCGCCAGCAGCTTGAGCTCTAAATACGAGCAGTACTTC. The full variable domain, with the rest looked up from reference TRBV5-1 and TRBJ2-7, is KAGVTQTPRYLIKTRGQQVTLSCSPISGHRSVSWYQQTPGQGLQFLFEYFSETQRNKGNFPGRFSGRQFSNSRSEMNVSTLELGDSALYLCASSLSSKYEQYFGPGTRLTVT.

This clone was recorded a few times. This rearrangement joins TRBV15 to TRBJ2-3; 9 bases align to TRBD2. The length of the CDR3 is 16 residues. Trimming removed 0 bases from V and 3 bases from J; junction bases left unmatched: 4. Looked up from germline, CDR1 is LNHNV and CDR2 is YYDKDF (reference sequence). CDR3 protein: CATSREGGGGTDTQYF. The CDR3 bases are TGTGCCACCAGCAGAGAAGGCGGGGGGGGGACAGATACGCAGTATTTT. Filled out from reference TRBV15 and TRBJ2-3, the complete variable domain reads DAMVIQNPRYQVTQFGKPVTLSCSQTLNHNVMYWYQQKSSQAPKLLFHYYDKDFNNEADTPDNFQSRRPNTSFCFLDIRSPGLGDTAMYLCATSREGGGGTDTQYFGPGTRLTVL.

The chain recombines TRBV7-9 with TRBJ1-4; 8 bases are shared with TRBD1. Trimming cost V 5 bases and J 0 bases; bases outside gene matches: 8. Germline V gene sequence: CDR1 SEHNR, CDR2 FQNEAQ (reference sequence). This CDR3 region has 17 residues. The CDR3 DNA reads TGTGCCAGCAGCACGTACAGGGGGGCCTCAACTAATGAAAAACTGTTTTTT. Translating gives CASSTYRGASTNEKLFF.

The chain employs TRBV5-1 and TRBJ2-7; no clear D. Germline values: CDR1 SGHRS, CDR2 YFSETQ. V was pared by 0 bases and J by 6 bases, with 16 bases between. The CDR3 has 15 amino acids. CDR3 in amino acids: CASSLETRPSGEQYF. The CDR3 DNA is TGCGCCAGCAGCTTGGAGACACGGCCCTCTGGCGAGCAGTACTTC.

J is TRBJ2-7 and V is TRBV2; possibly TRBD2 for D (5 bases). CDR1 is SNHLY, CDR2 FYNNEI, per germline. Trimming left V 6 bases short and J 7 bases short, with 19 bases between. CDR3 size: 14 residues. The CDR3 is CASSAGLAAGEQYF. CDR3 bases: TGTGCCAGCAGCGCGGGTTTGGCGGCTGGGGAGCAGTACTTC.

As regards this clone: One end of the junction fails to match germline, which may point to a read error. The V call is TRBV6-6, the J call TRBJ2-4, with D possibly being TRBD1 (5 bases). In germline, CDR1 is MNHNY, CDR2 SVGAGI (reference sequence). This CDR3 contains 13 residues. CDR3 sequence: CASSGAAKNSQYF. In DNA form, the CDR3 reads TGTGCCAGCAGTGGGGCGGCCAAAAACAGTCAGTACTTC.

The genes are TRBV7-2 and TRBJ2-5, with 12 bases fitting TRBD2. Germline lookup yields CDR1 SGHTA and CDR2 FQGNSA. With 4 bases clipped from V and 1 base from J, the junction kept 4 bases outside the gene matches. The CDR3 consists of 16 residues. CDR3 loop: CASSSRTSGAQETQYF. The DNA of the CDR3 is TGTGCCAGCAGCTCACGGACTAGCGGGGCCCAAGAGACCCAGTACTTC. The variable domain in full, completed from reference TRBV7-2 and TRBJ2-5, reads GAGVSQSPSNKVTEKGKDVELRCDPISGHTALYWYRQSLGQGLEFLIYFQGNSAPDKSGLPSDRFSAERTGGSVSTLTIQRTQQEDSAVYLCASSSRTSGAQETQYFGPGTRLLVL.

In DNA, the CDR3 is TGTGCCAGCAGCGAAACAGGGGGACCTAACTATGGCTACACCTTC. Amino acids: CASSETGGPNYGYTF. The rearrangement uses TRBV5-4 and TRBJ1-2, with TRBD1 matching over 8 bases. The CDR3 has 15 residues. Trimming took 4 bases from V and 0 from J; bases not matched to a gene: 5. Looked up from germline, CDR1 is SGHNT and CDR2 is YYREEE (reference sequence).

The chain links TRBV6-5 to TRBJ2-7, with a weak D call TRBD1 (7 bases). There are 13 residues in the CDR3. CDR1 and CDR2 (germline): MNHEY, SVGAGI. Trimming took 11 bases from V and 4 from J, leaving 18 bases between them. The CDR3 protein is CAAWGDSPYEQYF. Written as DNA, the CDR3 is TGTGCCGCTTGGGGGGACAGCCCTTACGAGCAGTACTTC.